These 25 T cell receptor beta chains originate from one sample sequenced in a study of blood T cell repertoires in COVID-19. The method was immunoSEQ multiplex PCR; TCRdb's version includes in-frame clones alone and lacks a portion of them. The profile shows a few hundred thousand clones, nearly 90% of them singletons. Source material: peripheral blood. These receptors were obtained from a man aged 45-60 years with COVID-19, enrolled during active disease.

The chain combines TRBV3-1 (or the pseudogene TRBV3-2) with TRBJ1-1; no clear D gene. Looked up from germline, CDR1 is LGHDT and CDR2 is YNNKEL (reference sequence). Trimming removed 4 bases at V and 4 bases at J, with 10 bases between. The CDR3 totals 13 residues. The DNA for the CDR3 is TGTGCCAGCAGCCGCCAGCGTGCCACTGAAGCTTTCTTT. Translated, it gives CASSRQRATEAFF.

The chain links TRBV7-3 to TRBJ1-2, with D perhaps TRBD1 (6 bases). V lost 1 base, J lost 8 bases, and 14 bases lay in between. Germline V gene sequence: CDR1 SGHTA, CDR2 FQGTGA. There are 14 residues in the CDR3. The DNA of the CDR3 is TGTGCCAGCAGCTTAAATGAAGGGGGAGGGGGCTACACCTTC. Protein: CASSLNEGGGGYTF.

The V gene is TRBV5-1, the J gene TRBJ2-2; D possibly corresponds to TRBD1 (6 bases). With 5 bases removed from V and 0 bases from J, the gap between germline ends came to 17 bases. Per the germline V gene, CDR1 is SGHRS and CDR2 is YFSETQ. This CDR3 has 17 amino acids. The CDR3 DNA is TGCGCCAGCAGATCTTTGACAGGCGGTGCGAACACCGGGGAGCTGTTTTTT. Its protein is CASRSLTGGANTGELFF.

This chain connects TRBV7-3 to TRBJ2-1; 11 bases map to TRBD2. Germline lookup yields CDR1 SGHTA and CDR2 FQGTGA. This CDR3 region has 16 residues. The V and J ends lost 5 bases and 4 bases, in that order; junction bases with no gene match: 7. The CDR3 reads CASSPIAGGPYNEQFF. The CDR3 region has the DNA TGTGCCAGCAGCCCCATAGCGGGGGGGCCATACAATGAGCAGTTCTTC. Using reference TRBV7-3 and TRBJ2-1 for the parts outside the CDR3, the full variable domain is GAGVSQTPSNKVTEKGKYVELRCDPISGHTALYWYRQSLGQGPEFLIYFQGTGAADDSGLPNDRFFAVRPEGSVSTLKIQRTERGDSAVYLCASSPIAGGPYNEQFFGPGTRLTVL.

The chain links TRBV19 to TRBJ2-3; weak D call: TRBD2 (6 bases). The germline V gene has CDR1 LNHDA and CDR2 SQIVND (reference sequence). The CDR3 has 14 residues. Trimming took off 7 bases at V and 1 base at J, with 12 bases between the two ends. The CDR3 region has the DNA TGTGCCAGTAAAAACGGCGGGGGCACAGATACGCAGTATTTT. This translates into CASKNGGGTDTQYF.

V gene TRBV5-4 combines with J gene TRBJ1-2; 7 bases are a match to TRBD1. This CDR3 is built from 15 residues. Losses at the gene ends were 1 base for V and 2 bases for J; bases not matched to a gene: 5. Germline V gene data show CDR1 as SGHNT and CDR2 as YYREEE (reference sequence). The CDR3 region is CASSLSRGLNYGYTF. As DNA, the CDR3 is TGTGCCAGCAGCTTGAGTAGGGGGCTAAACTATGGCTACACCTTC.

This clone was counted once. CDR3 sequence: CASKASGRLYEQYF. The CDR3 DNA follows: TGCGCCAGCAAGGCTAGCGGGAGGTTATACGAGCAGTACTTC. J is TRBJ2-7 and V is TRBV5-1; TRBD2 matches at 11 bases. J was trimmed by 4 bases and V by 6 bases; bases with no gene match: 6. This CDR3 spans 14 amino acids. The V gene's germline CDR1 is SGHRS and CDR2 YFSETQ.

The chain employs TRBV7-9 and TRBJ1-2; 10 bases line up with TRBD1. Germline CDR1 reads SEHNR; CDR2 reads FQNEAQ (reference sequence). Trimming at V came to 5 bases and at J to 8 bases, leaving 14 bases not matched to a gene. This CDR3 has 16 amino acids. CDR3: CASSRQGALGLIGYTF. The CDR3 DNA follows: TGTGCCAGCAGCAGACAGGGGGCGCTAGGATTAATCGGCTACACCTTC.

The chain uses TRBV2 and TRBJ2-7, with 7 bases that match TRBD1. Losses at the gene ends were 6 bases for V and 2 bases for J; bases not matched to a gene: 7. The CDR3 contains 14 residues. CDR1 is SNHLY, CDR2 FYNNEI, per germline. CDR3 sequence: CASSRQGFTYEQYF. CDR3 nucleotides: TGTGCCAGCAGCAGACAGGGCTTCACCTACGAGCAGTACTTC. The full variable domain, with the rest looked up from reference TRBV2 and TRBJ2-7, is EPEVTQTPSHQVTQMGQEVILRCVPISNHLYFYWYRQILGQKVEFLVSFYNNEISEKSEIFDDQFSVERPDGSNFTLKIRSTKLEDSAMYFCASSRQGFTYEQYFGPGTRLTVT.

This chain links TRBV9 with TRBJ2-7; TRBD1 aligns across 11 bases. The CDR3 runs 16 residues. Germline CDR1 and CDR2: SGDLS and YYNGEE. Trimming at V came to 4 bases and at J to 2 bases, leaving 8 bases not matched to a gene. In nucleotides, the CDR3 is TGTGCCAGCAGCCCGAGACCGGGACAGGGGGCCTACGAGCAGTACTTC. Its translation is CASSPRPGQGAYEQYF.

The chain recombines TRBV28 with TRBJ1-2; possibly TRBD1 for D (5 bases). Germline CDR1 reads MDHEN; CDR2 reads SYDVKM. The CDR3 spans 14 residues. Trimming stripped 4 bases from V and 4 bases from J, with 13 bases between. The CDR3 DNA reads TGTGCCAGCAGTTCCCCCAGGGAACCCTATGGCTACACCTTC. Its protein product is CASSSPREPYGYTF.

This chain uses TRBV7-9 with TRBJ1-2; the match to TRBD1 covers 7 bases. Germline CDR1 and CDR2: SEHNR and FQNEAQ (reference sequence). Losses at the gene ends were 1 base for V and 4 bases for J; bases not matched to a gene: 9. The CDR3 sequence is 16 residues long. In DNA form, the CDR3 reads TGTGCCAGCAGCTTAGGGGTTCAGGGGGAGTTCTATGGCTACACCTTC. This sequence encodes CASSLGVQGEFYGYTF.

This chain connects TRBV2 to TRBJ2-2; 8 positions agree with TRBD2. CDR3 length: 15 residues. Germline CDR1 is SNHLY and CDR2 is FYNNEI. V shed 10 bases and J 6 bases; nucleotides not matched to a gene: 13. The DNA of the CDR3 is TGTGCCACCCTACCCGGGACTAGAGTCCCCGGGGAGCTGTTTTTT. Translating gives CATLPGTRVPGELFF.

The chain employs TRBV19 and TRBJ2-3; maybe TRBD2 (5 bases). The V end lost 4 bases, the J end lost 4 bases, and 21 bases lay between the germline ends. Germline loops: CDR1 LNHDA, CDR2 SQIVND (reference sequence). The CDR3 has 17 amino acids. CDR3 sequence: CASSKLAQSGGADTQYF. CDR3 nucleotides: TGTGCCAGTAGTAAGCTAGCCCAGAGCGGAGGCGCAGATACGCAGTATTTT.

This clone showed up just once. The chain joins TRBV18 to TRBJ2-7; 11 bases line up with TRBD2. The CDR3 runs 15 residues. J gave up 1 base and V 6 bases, and 5 bases lay outside the gene matches. Looked up from germline, CDR1 is KGHSH and CDR2 is LQKENI. The CDR3 DNA is TGTGCCAGCTCCCAGACTAGCGGGATTTCCTACGAGCAGTACTTC. It encodes CASSQTSGISYEQYF.

This chain connects TRBV2 to TRBJ1-2, with TRBD1 matching over 7 bases. The CDR3 totals 14 residues. CDR1 SNHLY and CDR2 FYNNEI come from the germline V gene. The V and J ends lost 6 bases and 4 bases, in that order; junction bases with no gene match: 8. The CDR3 region has the DNA TGTGCCAGCAGCGAGCTTAGGGGGCTCTATGGCTACACCTTC. Protein sequence: CASSELRGLYGYTF.

V gene TRBV7-2 combines with J gene TRBJ1-5; 9 bases line up with TRBD1. Germline trimming cut 3 bases from V and 5 bases from J; bases unmatched to any gene: 5. CDR1 SGHTA and CDR2 FQGNSA come from the germline V gene. The CDR3 sequence is 15 residues long. The CDR3 reads CASSFRDRVDQPQHF. In DNA form, the CDR3 reads TGTGCCAGCAGCTTCCGGGACAGGGTAGATCAGCCCCAGCATTTT.

The genes are TRBV27 and TRBJ1-5; no definite D call. CDR3 size: 14 residues. V shed 5 bases and J shed 3 bases, with 11 bases lying between them. In germline, CDR1 is MNHEY, CDR2 SMNVEV (reference sequence). In DNA form, the CDR3 reads TGTGCCAGCAGTCCAGCGGGTTTCAATCAGCCCCAGCATTTT. Its protein is CASSPAGFNQPQHF.

The chain joins TRBV7-9 to TRBJ1-3, with TRBD1 matching 7 bases. After removal of 5 bases from V and 3 bases from J, the junction contained 4 bases not matched to a gene. The CDR3 totals 14 residues. Germline V gene sequence: CDR1 SEHNR, CDR2 FQNEAQ (reference sequence). In DNA, the CDR3 is TGTGCCAGCAGCATAGACAGGGTTGGAAACACCATATATTTT. It translates to CASSIDRVGNTIYF. Full variable domain (rest looked up from reference TRBV7-9 and TRBJ1-3): DTGVSQNPRHKITKRGQNVTFRCDPISEHNRLYWYRQTLGQGPEFLTYFQNEAQLEKSRLLSDRFSAERPKGSFSTLEIQRTEQGDSAMYLCASSIDRVGNTIYFGEGSWLTVV.

The chain employs TRBV7-8 and TRBJ2-1; the match to TRBD2 covers 7 bases. V dropped 0 bases and J dropped 5; count of bases not matched to a gene: 16. Germline CDR1 is SGHVS and CDR2 is FQNEAQ. The CDR3 consists of 19 residues. In nucleotides, the CDR3 is TGTGCCAGCAGCTTAGCGCGATTGAGAGCGGGAAACAGGAACAATGAGCAGTTCTTC. Translating it yields CASSLARLRAGNRNNEQFF.

The chain joins TRBV29-1 to TRBJ2-2, with 9 positions matching TRBD2. CDR1 is SQVTM, CDR2 ANQGSEA, per germline. Unmatched junction bases numbered 21, after V lost 6 bases and J lost 7 bases. This CDR3 spans 18 amino acids. The CDR3: CSVPSWGTSGPGGGELFF. The CDR3 bases are TGCAGCGTACCGTCCTGGGGCACTAGCGGGCCCGGGGGCGGGGAGCTGTTTTTT.

V and J are TRBV9 and TRBJ1-3; D perhaps matches TRBD1 (6 bases). Germline lookup yields CDR1 SGDLS and CDR2 YYNGEE. This CDR3 spans 16 amino acids. Trimming left V 4 bases short and J 2 bases short, with 16 bases between. This CDR3 reads CASSLSGRTAGNTIYF. The CDR3, as DNA: TGTGCCAGCAGCCTTAGCGGGAGGACAGCTGGAAACACCATATATTTT. The whole variable domain, remainder taken from reference TRBV9 and TRBJ1-3, is DSGVTQTPKHLITATGQRVTLRCSPRSGDLSVYWYQQSLDQGLQFLIQYYNGEERAKGNILERFSAQQFPDLHSELNLSSLELGDSALYFCASSLSGRTAGNTIYFGEGSWLTVV.

The J gene is TRBJ2-7, the V gene TRBV6-5; D possibly corresponds to TRBD2 (6 bases). Germline V gene sequence: CDR1 MNHEY, CDR2 SVGAGI. V was shortened by 2 bases and J by 3 bases, with 14 bases between the two germline ends. CDR3 size: 15 residues. This CDR3 reads CASSYREVEGYEQYF. CDR3 sequence (DNA): TGTGCCAGCAGTTACAGGGAGGTGGAGGGCTACGAGCAGTACTTC.

This clone was seen only once. The rearrangement joins TRBV6-2 or TRBV6-3 to TRBJ1-6; 9 nucleotides align to TRBD1. The germline CDR1 and CDR2 sequences are MNHEY and SVGEGT. This CDR3 is built from 14 residues. Trimming removed 2 bases from V and 12 bases from J; junction bases left unmatched: 5. In DNA form, the CDR3 reads TGTGCCAGCAGTTACGTGGACAGGGGAATACCCCTCCACTTT. Protein sequence: CASSYVDRGIPLHF.

The chain joins TRBV19 to TRBJ2-1; weak D call: TRBD1 (5 bases). CDR1 and CDR2 (germline): LNHDA, SQIVND (reference sequence). This CDR3 is built from 13 residues. Trimming left V 8 bases short and J 0 bases short, with 8 bases between. CDR3 sequence: CASEDNSYNEQFF. CDR3 DNA sequence: TGTGCCAGTGAGGACAACTCCTACAATGAGCAGTTCTTC.